The sequence of this TCR beta chain was determined in a study of blood T cell repertoires in COVID-19. Study as a whole: The analysed material was cDNA or gDNA that came from T cells, B-cell-depleted T cells, or PBMCs.

Original processing methods: For nucleated cells, counts were estimated from reference gene primer amplification. TCRdb's table, derived via immunoSEQ multiplex PCR, lists solely in-frame clones and lacks some. D and trimming were read from the DNA, whereas the V and J calls and clone size are those reported in that table. The sample holds roughly 380,000 clones; 75% to 90% are singletons and the top ten take less than 2%. The Seattle patients joined while their infection was active and were tracked longitudinally afterward. Germline V gene sequence: CDR1 SGHRS, CDR2 YFSETQ. The CDR3 contains 13 residues. V gave up 2 bases and J gave up 10 bases; unmatched junction bases: 6.

The TCR sequence derives from a woman aged 40-49 years with COVID-19, enrolled during active disease. This chain joins TRBV5-1 and TRBJ1-2, with 9 bases aligning to TRBD1. Sequencing used peripheral blood. DNA for the CDR3: TGCGCCAGCAGCTTAGGGACAGGGATGGACTACACCTTC. Translated, it gives CASSLGTGMDYTF.